This T cell receptor beta chain derives from a study of blood T cell repertoires in COVID-19. Study-level information: PBMCs, B-cell-depleted T cells, or T cells provided the cDNA or gDNA that made up the material.

Clones were read by immunoSEQ multiplex PCR, and TCRdb kept only the in-frame ones, dropping some. In the table there are tens of thousands of clones, about nine tenths of which are singletons. CDR1 and CDR2 (germline): SNHLY, FYNNEI. The CDR3 length is 14 residues. V shed 6 bases and J shed 0 bases, with 11 bases lying between them. Specimen: peripheral blood. The chain joins TRBV2 to TRBJ1-2; D not resolved. The origin of this receptor is a man in his forties with COVID-19, enrolled during active disease. The CDR3 DNA reads as TGTGCCAGCAGGATCAAACTCACTAACTATGGCTACACCTTC. Translating it yields CASRIKLTNYGYTF. Using reference TRBV2 and TRBJ1-2 for the parts outside the CDR3, the full variable domain is EPEVTQTPSHQVTQMGQEVILRCVPISNHLYFYWYRQILGQKVEFLVSFYNNEISEKSEIFDDQFSVERPDGSNFTLKIRSTKLEDSAMYFCASRIKLTNYGYTFGSGTRLTVV.